This T cell receptor (beta chain) was recorded in a study of OX40 agonist ivuxolimab in advanced cancers. In the study overall: Hepatocellular carcinoma, melanoma, renal cell or head and neck cancer occurred in dose-escalation patients. Males comprised roughly four fifths of the group, whose mean age was about 60 years (range roughly 23 to 90). General observations from the study: At 0.1 to 3.0 mg/kg and by week 6, clonal expansion occurred in CD4+ and CD8+ blood T cells.

Remarks on this clone: No antigen is known for it.

Measured with immunoSEQ multiplex PCR; TCRdb has only the in-frame clones, and not every one. The sample lists 70,000 or so clones, roughly 85% seen once, with approximately 4% in the top ten. The J segment lost 10 bases and the V segment lost 4 bases, leaving 7 bases of the junction unmatched. This CDR3 spans 12 amino acids. Germline V lookup: CDR1 GTSNPN, CDR2 SVGIG (reference sequence). The gene calls are TRBV30 and TRBJ2-7; the match to TRBD1 covers 10 bases. The input for sequencing was CD4+ or CD8+ T cells sorted from blood, taken in a trial of the OX40 agonist ivuxolimab. The TCR was taken from an adult with an advanced solid tumor such as melanoma, head and neck, liver or kidney cancer. CDR3 residues: CAWTTGTGAQYF. The CDR3 region has the DNA TGTGCCTGGACAACCGGGACAGGGGCACAGTACTTC.